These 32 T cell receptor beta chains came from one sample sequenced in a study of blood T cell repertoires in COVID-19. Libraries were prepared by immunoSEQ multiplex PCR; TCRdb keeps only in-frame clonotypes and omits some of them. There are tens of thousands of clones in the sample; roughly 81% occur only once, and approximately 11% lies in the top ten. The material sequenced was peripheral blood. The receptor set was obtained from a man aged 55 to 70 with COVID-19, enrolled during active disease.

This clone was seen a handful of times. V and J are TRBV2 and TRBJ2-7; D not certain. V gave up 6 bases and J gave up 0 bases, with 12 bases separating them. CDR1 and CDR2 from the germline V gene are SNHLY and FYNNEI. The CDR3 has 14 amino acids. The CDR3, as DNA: TGTGCCAGCAGGAGGATCGCAAGCTCCTACGAGCAGTACTTC. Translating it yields CASRRIASSYEQYF. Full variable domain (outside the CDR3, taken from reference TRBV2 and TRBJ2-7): EPEVTQTPSHQVTQMGQEVILRCVPISNHLYFYWYRQILGQKVEFLVSFYNNEISEKSEIFDDQFSVERPDGSNFTLKIRSTKLEDSAMYFCASRRIASSYEQYFGPGTRLTVT.

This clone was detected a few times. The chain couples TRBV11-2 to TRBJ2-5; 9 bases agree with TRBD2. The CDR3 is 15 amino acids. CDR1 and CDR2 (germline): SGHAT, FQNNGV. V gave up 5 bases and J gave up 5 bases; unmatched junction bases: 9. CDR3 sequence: CASSPRGLAAETQYF. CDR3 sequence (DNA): TGTGCCAGCAGCCCCCGGGGACTAGCAGCCGAGACCCAGTACTTC. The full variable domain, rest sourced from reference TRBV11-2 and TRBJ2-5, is EAGVAQSPRYKIIEKRQSVAFWCNPISGHATLYWYQQILGQGPKLLIQFQNNGVVDDSQLPKDRFSAERLKGVDSTLKIQPAKLEDSAVYLCASSPRGLAAETQYFGPGTRLLVL.

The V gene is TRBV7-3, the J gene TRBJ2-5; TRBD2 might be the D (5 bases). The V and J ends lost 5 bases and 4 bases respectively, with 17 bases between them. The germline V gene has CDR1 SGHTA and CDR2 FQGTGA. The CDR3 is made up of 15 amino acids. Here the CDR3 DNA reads TGTGCCAGCAGCCGAGGGATGACCGGAGTAGAGACCCAGTACTTC. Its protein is CASSRGMTGVETQYF.

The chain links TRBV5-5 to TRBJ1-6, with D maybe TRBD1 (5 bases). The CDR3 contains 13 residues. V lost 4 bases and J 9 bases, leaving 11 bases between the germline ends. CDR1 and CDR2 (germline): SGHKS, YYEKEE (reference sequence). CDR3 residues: CASSVPGLSPLHF. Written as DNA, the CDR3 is TGTGCCAGCAGCGTTCCAGGGCTTTCACCCCTCCACTTT.

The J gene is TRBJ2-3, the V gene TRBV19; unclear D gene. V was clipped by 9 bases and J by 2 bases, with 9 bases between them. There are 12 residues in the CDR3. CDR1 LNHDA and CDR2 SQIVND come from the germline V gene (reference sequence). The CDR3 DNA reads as TGTGCCAGCACCGGTGTCACAGATACGCAGTATTTT. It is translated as CASTGVTDTQYF.

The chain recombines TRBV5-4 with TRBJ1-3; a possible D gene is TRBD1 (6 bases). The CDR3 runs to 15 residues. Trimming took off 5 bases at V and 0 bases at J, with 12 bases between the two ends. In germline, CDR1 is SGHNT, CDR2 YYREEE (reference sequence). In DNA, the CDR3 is TGTGCCAGCAGTACAGGGTTTGGCTCTGGAAACACCATATATTTT. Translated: CASSTGFGSGNTIYF. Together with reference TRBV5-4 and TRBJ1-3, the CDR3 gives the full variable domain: ETGVTQSPTHLIKTRGQQVTLRCSSQSGHNTVSWYQQALGQGPQFIFQYYREEENGRGNFPPRFSGLQFPNYSSELNVNALELDDSALYLCASSTGFGSGNTIYFGEGSWLTVV.

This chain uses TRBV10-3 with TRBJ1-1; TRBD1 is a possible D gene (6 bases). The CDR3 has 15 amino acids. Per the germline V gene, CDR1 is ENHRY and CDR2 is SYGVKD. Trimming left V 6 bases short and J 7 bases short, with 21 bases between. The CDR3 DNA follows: TGTGCCATCAGCATAGGGGGGGGGCGCTTAGGTGAAGCTTTCTTT. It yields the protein CAISIGGGRLGEAFF.

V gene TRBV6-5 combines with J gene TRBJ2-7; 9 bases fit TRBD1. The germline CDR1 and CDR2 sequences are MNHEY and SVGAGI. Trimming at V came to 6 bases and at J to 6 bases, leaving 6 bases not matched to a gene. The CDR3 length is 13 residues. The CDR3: CASRPGQGLEQYF. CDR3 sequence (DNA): TGTGCCAGCAGACCGGGACAGGGACTCGAGCAGTACTTC.

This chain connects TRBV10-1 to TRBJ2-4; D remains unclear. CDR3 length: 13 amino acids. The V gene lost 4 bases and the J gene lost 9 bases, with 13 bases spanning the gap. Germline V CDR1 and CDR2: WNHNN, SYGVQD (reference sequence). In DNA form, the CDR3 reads TGCGCCAGCAGTGGTTCCCAACGAGGCATTCAGTACTTC. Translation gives CASSGSQRGIQYF.

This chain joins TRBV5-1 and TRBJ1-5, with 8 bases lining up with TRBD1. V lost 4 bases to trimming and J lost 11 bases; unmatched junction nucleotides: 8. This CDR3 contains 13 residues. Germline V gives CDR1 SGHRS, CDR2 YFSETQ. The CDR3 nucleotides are TGCGCCAGCAGCCAGACAGGGGTCGAGGCCCAGCATTTT. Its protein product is CASSQTGVEAQHF. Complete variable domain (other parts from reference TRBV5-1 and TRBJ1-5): KAGVTQTPRYLIKTRGQQVTLSCSPISGHRSVSWYQQTPGQGLQFLFEYFSETQRNKGNFPGRFSGRQFSNSRSEMNVSTLELGDSALYLCASSQTGVEAQHFGDGTRLSIL.

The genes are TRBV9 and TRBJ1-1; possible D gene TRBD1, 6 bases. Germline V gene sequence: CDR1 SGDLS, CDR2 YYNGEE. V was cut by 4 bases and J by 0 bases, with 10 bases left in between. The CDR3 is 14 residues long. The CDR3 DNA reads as TGTGCCAGCAGCCGGACAGAGATGAACACTGAAGCTTTCTTT. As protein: CASSRTEMNTEAFF.

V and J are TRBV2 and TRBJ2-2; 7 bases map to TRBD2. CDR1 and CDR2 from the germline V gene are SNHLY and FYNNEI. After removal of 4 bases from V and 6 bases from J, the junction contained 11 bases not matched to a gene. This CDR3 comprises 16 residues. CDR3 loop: CASSAQRWAGAGELFF. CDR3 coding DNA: TGTGCCAGCAGTGCCCAACGGTGGGCGGGGGCCGGGGAGCTGTTTTTT.

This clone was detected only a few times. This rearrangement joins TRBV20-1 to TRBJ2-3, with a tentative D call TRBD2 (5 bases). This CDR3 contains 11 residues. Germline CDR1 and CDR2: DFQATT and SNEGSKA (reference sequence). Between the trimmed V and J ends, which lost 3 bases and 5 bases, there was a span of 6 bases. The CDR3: CSASGVDTQYF. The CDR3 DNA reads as TGCAGTGCTAGCGGGGTAGATACGCAGTATTTT.

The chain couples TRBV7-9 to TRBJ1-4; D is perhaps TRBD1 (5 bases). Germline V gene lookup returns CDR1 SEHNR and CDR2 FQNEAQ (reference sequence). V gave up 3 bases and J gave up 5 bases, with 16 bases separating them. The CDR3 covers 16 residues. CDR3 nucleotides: TGTGCCAGCAGCTTGACGAGCGGGTCAGGGAATGAAAAACTGTTTTTT. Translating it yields CASSLTSGSGNEKLFF.

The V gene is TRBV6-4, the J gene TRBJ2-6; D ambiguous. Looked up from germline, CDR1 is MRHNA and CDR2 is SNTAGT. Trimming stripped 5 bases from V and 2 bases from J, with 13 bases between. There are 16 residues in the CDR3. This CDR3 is CASSPLRMPGANVLTF. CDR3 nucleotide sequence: TGTGCCAGCAGTCCACTCAGGATGCCTGGGGCCAACGTCCTGACTTTC.

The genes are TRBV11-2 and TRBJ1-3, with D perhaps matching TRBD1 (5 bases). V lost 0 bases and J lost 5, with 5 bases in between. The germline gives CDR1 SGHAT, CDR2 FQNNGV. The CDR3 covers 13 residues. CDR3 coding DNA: TGTGCCAGCAGCTTAGAGGACAGAAACACCATATATTTT. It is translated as CASSLEDRNTIYF.

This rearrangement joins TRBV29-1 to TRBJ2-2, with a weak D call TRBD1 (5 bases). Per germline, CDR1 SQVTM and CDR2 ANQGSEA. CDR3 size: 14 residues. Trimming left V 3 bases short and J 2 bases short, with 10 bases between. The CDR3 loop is CSVEKDTNTGELFF. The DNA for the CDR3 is TGCAGCGTTGAGAAGGACACCAACACCGGGGAGCTGTTTTTT.

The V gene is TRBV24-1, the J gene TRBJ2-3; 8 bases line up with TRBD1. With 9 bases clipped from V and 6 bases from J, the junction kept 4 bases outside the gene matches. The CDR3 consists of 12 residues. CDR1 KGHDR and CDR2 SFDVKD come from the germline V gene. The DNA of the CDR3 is TGTGCCACCGGACAGGGCGGGGATACGCAGTATTTT. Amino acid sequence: CATGQGGDTQYF.

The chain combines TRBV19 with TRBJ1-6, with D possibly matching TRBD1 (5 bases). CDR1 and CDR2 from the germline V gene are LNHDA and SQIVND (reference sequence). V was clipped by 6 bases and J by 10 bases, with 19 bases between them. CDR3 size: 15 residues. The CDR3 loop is CASSPRQTYLSPLHF. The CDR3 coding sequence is TGTGCCAGTAGCCCTAGACAGACCTATTTGTCACCCCTCCACTTT.

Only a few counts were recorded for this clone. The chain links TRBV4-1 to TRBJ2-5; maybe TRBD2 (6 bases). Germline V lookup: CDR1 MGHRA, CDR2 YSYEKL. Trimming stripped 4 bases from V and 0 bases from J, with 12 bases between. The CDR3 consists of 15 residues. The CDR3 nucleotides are TGCGCCAGCAGCCGCGGGACTCCGTACCAAGAGACCCAGTACTTC. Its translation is CASSRGTPYQETQYF.

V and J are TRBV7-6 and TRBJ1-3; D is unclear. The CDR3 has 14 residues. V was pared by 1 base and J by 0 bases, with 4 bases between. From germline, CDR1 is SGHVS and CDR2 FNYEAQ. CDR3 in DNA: TGTGCCAGCAGCTTAGACAGCTCTGGAAACACCATATATTTT. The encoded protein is CASSLDSSGNTIYF.

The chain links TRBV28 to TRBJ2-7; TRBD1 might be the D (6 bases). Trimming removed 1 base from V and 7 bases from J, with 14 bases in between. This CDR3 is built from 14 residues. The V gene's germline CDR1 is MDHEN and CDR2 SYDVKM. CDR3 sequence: CASSLSGEGWEQYF. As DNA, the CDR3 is TGTGCCAGCAGTTTATCAGGGGAAGGCTGGGAGCAGTACTTC.

CDR3 residues: CASSLTPTISGSKRYTF. Here the CDR3 DNA reads TGTGCCAGCAGTCTCACCCCAACTATCTCGGGGTCGAAACGCTACACCTTC. The chain links TRBV6-6 to TRBJ1-2; D is unresolved. Germline V gene lookup returns CDR1 MNHNY and CDR2 SVGAGI (reference sequence). The CDR3 contains 17 residues. The V end lost 5 bases, the J end lost 9 bases, and 28 bases lay between the germline ends.

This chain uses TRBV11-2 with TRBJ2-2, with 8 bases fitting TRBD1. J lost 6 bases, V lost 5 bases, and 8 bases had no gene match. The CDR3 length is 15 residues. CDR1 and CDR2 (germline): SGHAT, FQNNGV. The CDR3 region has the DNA TGTGCCAGCAGCGCCCGGACAGGGTTTGCCGGGGAGCTGTTTTTT. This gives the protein CASSARTGFAGELFF.

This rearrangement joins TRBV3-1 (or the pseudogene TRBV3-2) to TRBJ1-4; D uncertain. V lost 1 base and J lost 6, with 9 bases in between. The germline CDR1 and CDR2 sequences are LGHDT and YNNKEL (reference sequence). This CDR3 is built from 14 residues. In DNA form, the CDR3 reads TGTGCCAGCAGCCAAGCGCTAAGTGATGAAAAACTGTTTTTT. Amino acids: CASSQALSDEKLFF.

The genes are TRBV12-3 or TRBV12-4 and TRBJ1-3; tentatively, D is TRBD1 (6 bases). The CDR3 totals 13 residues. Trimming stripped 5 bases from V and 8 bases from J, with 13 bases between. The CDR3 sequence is CASSQTGLDTIYF. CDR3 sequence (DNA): TGTGCCAGCAGTCAGACAGGTTTAGACACCATATATTTT.

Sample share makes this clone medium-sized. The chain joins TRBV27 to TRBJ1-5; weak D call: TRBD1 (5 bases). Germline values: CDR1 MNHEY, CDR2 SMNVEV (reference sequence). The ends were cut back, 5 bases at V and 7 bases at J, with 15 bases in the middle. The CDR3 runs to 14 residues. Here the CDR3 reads CASSPYAGLQPQHF. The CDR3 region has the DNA TGTGCCAGCAGTCCGTATGCAGGGTTGCAGCCCCAGCATTTT.

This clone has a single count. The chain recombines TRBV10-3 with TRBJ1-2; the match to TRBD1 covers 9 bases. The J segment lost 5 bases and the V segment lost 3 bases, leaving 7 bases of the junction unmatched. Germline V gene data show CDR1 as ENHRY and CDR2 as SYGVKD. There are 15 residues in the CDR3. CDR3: CAISDNRGLVYGYTF. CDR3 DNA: TGTGCCATCAGTGATAACAGGGGGCTGGTATATGGCTACACCTTC.

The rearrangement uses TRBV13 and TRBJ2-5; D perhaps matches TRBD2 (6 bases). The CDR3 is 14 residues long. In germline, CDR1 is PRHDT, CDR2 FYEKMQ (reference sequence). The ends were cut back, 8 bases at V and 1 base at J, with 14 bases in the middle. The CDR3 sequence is CASGARDSQETQYF. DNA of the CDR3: TGTGCCAGCGGAGCCCGGGACTCCCAAGAGACCCAGTACTTC.

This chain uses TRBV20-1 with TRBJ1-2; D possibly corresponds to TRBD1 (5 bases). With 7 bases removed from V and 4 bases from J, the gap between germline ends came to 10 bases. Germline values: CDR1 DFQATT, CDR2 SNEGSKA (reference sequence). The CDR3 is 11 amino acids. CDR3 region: CSVIQGYGYTF. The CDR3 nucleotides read TGCAGTGTCATTCAGGGCTATGGCTACACCTTC.

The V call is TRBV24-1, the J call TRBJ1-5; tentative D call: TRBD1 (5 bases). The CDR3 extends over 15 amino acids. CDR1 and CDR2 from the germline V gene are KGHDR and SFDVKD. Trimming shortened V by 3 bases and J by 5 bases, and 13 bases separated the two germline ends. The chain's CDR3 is CATSDTRTGDQPQHF. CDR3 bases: TGTGCCACCAGTGATACACGGACGGGGGATCAGCCCCAGCATTTT.

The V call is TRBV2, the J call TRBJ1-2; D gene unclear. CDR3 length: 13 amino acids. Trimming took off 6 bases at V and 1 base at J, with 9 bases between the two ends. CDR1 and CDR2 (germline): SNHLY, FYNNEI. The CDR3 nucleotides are TGTGCCAGCAGGGTACAGTATAACTATGGCTACACCTTC. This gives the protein CASRVQYNYGYTF.